The sample holds many counts of the clone carrying this T cell receptor (beta chain). The source material, RNA transcripts, was used to amplify TCR beta CDR3 regions. First-round RT-PCR with HTBI primers amplified the TCR CDR3 region. TCRdb re-derived calls from the multiplex PCR reads in MiXCR, one entry per CDR3 protein. Of under 800,000 distinct CDR3 sequences in the sample, 12% to 15% were seen once. These data originate in a study of T cells in Graves' hyperthyroidism and ophthalmopathy. This clonotype was sampled from a woman younger than 35 with Graves' hyperthyroidism. The sequenced sample consisted of blood.

The CDR3 DNA is TGTGCCAGCAGTTTAGCCACAGCTAACACTGAAGCTTTCTTT. Translating it yields CASSLATANTEAFF. The chain is built from TRBV12-3 or TRBV12-4 and TRBJ1-1; D gene ambiguous. CDR3 length: 14 amino acids. Trimming shortened V by 0 bases and J by 2 bases, and 7 bases separated the two germline ends.